This T cell receptor beta chain came from a study of molecular identifiers for immune sequencing clone quantification. In its sample, this clonotype was seen many times. Its target is not known. Previously published methods and listed TCR primers were used for the bulk TCR libraries. TCRdb re-analysed the PCR reads in MiXCR, keeping a single row per CDR3 protein. The table includes fewer than 100,000 distinct CDR3 sequences, around 23% detected once. Per the germline V gene, CDR1 is DFQATT and CDR2 is SNEGSKA (reference sequence). This CDR3 region has 14 residues. The germline V and J ends were trimmed by 1 base and 1 base, with 10 bases remaining between them. Naive CD8 T cell sorting was performed on the CD8+CD4-CCR7+CD45RA+ phenotype. Findings and limits, study-wide: Clones above 20 RNA copies held over 98% of effector molecules, under 1% in naive cells.

J is TRBJ2-5 and V is TRBV20-1; D gene unclear. The specimen was naive CD8+ T cells from blood, with Jurkat cell RNA spiked in. Subset specified: FACS-sorted CD8+CD4-CCR7+CD45RA+ naive T cells. This TCR derives from a human donor in good health. Some libraries in this study had Jurkat cell RNA spiked in. The CDR3 region has the DNA TGCAGTGCTAGAGTTTCAGGCCGCCAAGAGACCCAGTACTTC. This encodes CSARVSGRQETQYF.